This T cell receptor (beta chain) was sequenced for a study of blood T cell repertoires in COVID-19. Study in general: The United States, Italy and Spain supplied acute and convalescent COVID-19 samples. In each case, the material was cDNA or gDNA derived from T cells, B-cell-depleted T cells, or PBMCs.

Source study methods: Cell counts per sample came from amplifying reference gene primers. The data were produced by immunoSEQ multiplex PCR, yet TCRdb's version contains in-frame clones alone and is incomplete. V and J calls and clone size follow that table, whereas D and trimming were derived from the DNA. Among about 240,000 clones, around 87% were seen once, and the ten largest hold more than 6.5%. Germline V gene lookup returns CDR1 SGHRS and CDR2 YFSETQ. Unmatched junction bases numbered 9, after V lost 0 bases and J lost 4 bases. The CDR3 spans 17 residues. The sample comprised peripheral blood. This sequence joins TRBV5-1 and TRBJ1-5; TRBD1 matches at 8 bases. The receptor was derived from a woman in her 70s with active or convalescent COVID-19. The CDR3 here is CASSLGTGGYHNQPQHF. CDR3 coding DNA: TGCGCCAGCAGCTTGGGAACAGGGGGGTATCATAATCAGCCCCAGCATTTT.